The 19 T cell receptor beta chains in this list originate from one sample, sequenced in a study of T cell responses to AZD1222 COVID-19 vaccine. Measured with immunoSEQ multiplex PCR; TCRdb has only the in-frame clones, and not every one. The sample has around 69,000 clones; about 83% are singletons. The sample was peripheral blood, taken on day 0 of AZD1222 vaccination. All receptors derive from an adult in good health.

This CDR3 reads CASSPVENTEAFF. The CDR3 DNA follows: TGTGCCAGCAGCCCGGTCGAGAACACTGAAGCTTTCTTT. This chain connects TRBV6-2 or TRBV6-3 to TRBJ1-1; D gene ambiguous. Trimming pared 6 bases from V and 1 base from J, leaving 9 bases between. The CDR3 covers 13 residues. Germline assignment: CDR1 MNHEY and CDR2 SVGEGT.

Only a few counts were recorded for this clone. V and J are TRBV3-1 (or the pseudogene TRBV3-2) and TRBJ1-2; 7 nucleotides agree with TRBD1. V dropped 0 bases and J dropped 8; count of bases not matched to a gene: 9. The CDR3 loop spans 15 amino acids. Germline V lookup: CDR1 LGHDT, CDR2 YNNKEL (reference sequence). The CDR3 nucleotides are TGTGCCAGCAGCCAAGATTATATTACAGGGGAAGGCTACACCTTC. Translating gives CASSQDYITGEGYTF.

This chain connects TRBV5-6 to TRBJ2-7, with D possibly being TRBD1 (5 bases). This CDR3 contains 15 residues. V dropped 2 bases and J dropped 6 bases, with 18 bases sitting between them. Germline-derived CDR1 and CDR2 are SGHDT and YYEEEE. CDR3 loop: CASSFLGQPAPEQYF. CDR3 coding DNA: TGTGCCAGCAGCTTTCTAGGACAACCCGCCCCCGAGCAGTACTTC.

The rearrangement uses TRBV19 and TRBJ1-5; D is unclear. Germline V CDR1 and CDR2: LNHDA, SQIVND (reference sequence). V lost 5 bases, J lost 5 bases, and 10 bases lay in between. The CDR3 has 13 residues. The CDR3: CASSWTEDQPQHF. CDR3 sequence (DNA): TGTGCCAGTAGTTGGACCGAGGATCAGCCCCAGCATTTT.

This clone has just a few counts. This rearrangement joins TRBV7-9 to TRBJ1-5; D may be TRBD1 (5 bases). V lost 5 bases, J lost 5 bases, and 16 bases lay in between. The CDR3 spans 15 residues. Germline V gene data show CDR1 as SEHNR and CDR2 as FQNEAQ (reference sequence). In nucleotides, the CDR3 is TGTGCCAGCAGCGGTCACGGGACGCCTGATCAGCCCCAGCATTTT. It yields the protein CASSGHGTPDQPQHF.

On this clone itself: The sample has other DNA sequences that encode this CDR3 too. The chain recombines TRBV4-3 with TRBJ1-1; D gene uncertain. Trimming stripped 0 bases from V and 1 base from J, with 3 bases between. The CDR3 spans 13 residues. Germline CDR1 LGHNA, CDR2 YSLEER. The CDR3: CASSQDRNTEAFF. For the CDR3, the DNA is TGCGCCAGCAGCCAAGACAGGAACACTGAAGCTTTCTTT.

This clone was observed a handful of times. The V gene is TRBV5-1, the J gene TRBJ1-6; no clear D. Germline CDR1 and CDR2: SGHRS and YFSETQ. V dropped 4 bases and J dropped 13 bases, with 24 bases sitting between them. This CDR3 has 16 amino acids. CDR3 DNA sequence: TGCGCCAGCAGCCCCCGGATGGGGTCCCAACCTGACCCCCTCCACTTT. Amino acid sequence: CASSPRMGSQPDPLHF.

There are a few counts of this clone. As DNA, the CDR3 is TGTGCCAGCAGGGGACAGCTAGGGGCTGAAGCTTTCTTT. Amino acid sequence: CASRGQLGAEAFF. The chain uses TRBV12-3 or TRBV12-4 and TRBJ1-1; 7 bases fit TRBD1. CDR3 length equals 13 residues. The J segment lost 6 bases and the V segment lost 6 bases, leaving 7 bases of the junction unmatched.

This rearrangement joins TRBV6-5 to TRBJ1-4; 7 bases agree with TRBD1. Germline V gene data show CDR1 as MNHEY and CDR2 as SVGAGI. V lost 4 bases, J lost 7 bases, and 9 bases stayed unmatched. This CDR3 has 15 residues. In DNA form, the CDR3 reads TGTGCCAGCAGTTCCGCGACAGGGTGGGGTGAAAAACTGTTTTTT. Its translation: CASSSATGWGEKLFF.

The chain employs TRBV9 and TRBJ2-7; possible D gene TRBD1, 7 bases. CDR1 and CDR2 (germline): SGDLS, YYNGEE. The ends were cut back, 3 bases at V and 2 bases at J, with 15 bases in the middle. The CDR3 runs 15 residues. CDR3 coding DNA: TGTGCCAGCAGCGCAGGGGGAACGGGGGCCTACGAGCAGTACTTC. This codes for CASSAGGTGAYEQYF.

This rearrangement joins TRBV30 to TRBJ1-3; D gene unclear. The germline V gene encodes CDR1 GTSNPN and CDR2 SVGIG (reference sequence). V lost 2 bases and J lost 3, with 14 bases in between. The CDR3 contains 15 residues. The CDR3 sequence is CAWSSGGRGGNTIYF. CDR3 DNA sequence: TGTGCCTGGAGTTCCGGTGGACGTGGTGGAAACACCATATATTTT.

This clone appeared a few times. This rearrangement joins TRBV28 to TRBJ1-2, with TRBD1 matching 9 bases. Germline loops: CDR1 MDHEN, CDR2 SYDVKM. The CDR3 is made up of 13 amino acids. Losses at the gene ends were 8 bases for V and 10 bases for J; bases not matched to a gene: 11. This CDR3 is CASCGTGRLFYTF. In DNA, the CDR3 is TGTGCCAGCTGTGGGACAGGGCGCCTTTTCTACACCTTC.

CDR3 sequence reads: CASSPTLTGESQPQHF. DNA of the CDR3: TGCGCCAGCAGCCCAACTTTGACGGGGGAGAGTCAGCCCCAGCATTTT. This chain connects TRBV4-1 to TRBJ1-5, with TRBD1 as a possible D gene (5 bases). The germline V and J ends were trimmed by 4 bases and 6 bases, with 19 bases remaining between them. Germline lookup yields CDR1 MGHRA and CDR2 YSYEKL. The CDR3 runs 16 residues.

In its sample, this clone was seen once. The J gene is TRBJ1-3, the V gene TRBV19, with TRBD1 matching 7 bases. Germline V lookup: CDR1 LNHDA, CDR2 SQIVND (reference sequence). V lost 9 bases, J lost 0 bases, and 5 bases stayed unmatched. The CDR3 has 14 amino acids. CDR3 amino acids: CASSRGDSGNTIYF. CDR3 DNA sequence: TGTGCCAGCAGCAGGGGGGACTCTGGAAACACCATATATTTT.

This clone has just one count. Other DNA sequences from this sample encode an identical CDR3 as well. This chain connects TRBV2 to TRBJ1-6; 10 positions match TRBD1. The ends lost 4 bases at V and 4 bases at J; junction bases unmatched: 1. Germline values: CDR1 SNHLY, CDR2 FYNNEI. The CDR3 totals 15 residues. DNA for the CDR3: TGTGCCAGCAGTGGGACAGGGGGTTATAATTCACCCCTCCACTTT. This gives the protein CASSGTGGYNSPLHF. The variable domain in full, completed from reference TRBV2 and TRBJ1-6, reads EPEVTQTPSHQVTQMGQEVILRCVPISNHLYFYWYRQILGQKVEFLVSFYNNEISEKSEIFDDQFSVERPDGSNFTLKIRSTKLEDSAMYFCASSGTGGYNSPLHFGNGTRLTVT.

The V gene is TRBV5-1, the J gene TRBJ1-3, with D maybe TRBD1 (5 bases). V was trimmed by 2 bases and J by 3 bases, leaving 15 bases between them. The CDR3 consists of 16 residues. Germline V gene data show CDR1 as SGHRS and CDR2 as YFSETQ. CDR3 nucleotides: TGCGCCAGCAGCTTTGGGACTGAAACTAGTGGAAACACCATATATTTT. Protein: CASSFGTETSGNTIYF.

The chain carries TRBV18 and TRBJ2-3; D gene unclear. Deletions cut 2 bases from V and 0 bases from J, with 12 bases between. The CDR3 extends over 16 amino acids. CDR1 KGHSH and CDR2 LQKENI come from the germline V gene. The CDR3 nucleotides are TGTGCCAGCTCACCAACGCAGGATTCTAGCACAGATACGCAGTATTTT. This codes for CASSPTQDSSTDTQYF.

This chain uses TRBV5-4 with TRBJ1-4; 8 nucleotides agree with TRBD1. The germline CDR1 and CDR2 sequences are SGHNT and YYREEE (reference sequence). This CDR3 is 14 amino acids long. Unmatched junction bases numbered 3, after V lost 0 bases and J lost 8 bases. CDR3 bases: TGTGCCAGCAGCTTGGGGACAGGGTGGGAAAAACTGTTTTTT. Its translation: CASSLGTGWEKLFF.

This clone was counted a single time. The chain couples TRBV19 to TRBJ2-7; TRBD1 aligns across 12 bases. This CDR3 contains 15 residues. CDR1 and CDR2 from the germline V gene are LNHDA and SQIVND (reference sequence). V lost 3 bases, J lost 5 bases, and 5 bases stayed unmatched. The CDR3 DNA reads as TGTGCCAGTAGTATTATGGGACAGGGGGCTCACGAGCAGTACTTC. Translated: CASSIMGQGAHEQYF.